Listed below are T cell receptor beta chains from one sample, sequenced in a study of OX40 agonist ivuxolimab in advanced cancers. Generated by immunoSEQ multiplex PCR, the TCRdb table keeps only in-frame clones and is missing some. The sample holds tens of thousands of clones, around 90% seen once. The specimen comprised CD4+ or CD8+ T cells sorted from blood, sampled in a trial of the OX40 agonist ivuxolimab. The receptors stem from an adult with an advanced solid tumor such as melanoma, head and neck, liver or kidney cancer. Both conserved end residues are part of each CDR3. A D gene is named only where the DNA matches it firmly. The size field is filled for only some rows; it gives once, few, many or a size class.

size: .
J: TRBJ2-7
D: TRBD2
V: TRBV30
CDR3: CAWSLWAGVGEQYF
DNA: TGTGCCTGGAGTTTATGGGCGGGAGTGGGCGAGCAGTACTTC

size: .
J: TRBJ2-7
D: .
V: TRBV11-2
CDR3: CASSLLAGSEQYF
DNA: TGTGCCAGCAGCTTACTGGCTGGATCCGAGCAGTACTTC

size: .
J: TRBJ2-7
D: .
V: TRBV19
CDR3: CASSWGASPIYEQYF
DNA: TGTGCCAGCAGCTGGGGGGCGTCCCCAATCTACGAGCAGTACTTC

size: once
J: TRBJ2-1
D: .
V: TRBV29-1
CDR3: CSVEDEGQGSYNEQFF
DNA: TGCAGCGTTGAAGATGAGGGCCAGGGGTCCTACAATGAGCAGTTCTTC

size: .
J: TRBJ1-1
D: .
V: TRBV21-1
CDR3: CASSAQGLDTEAFF
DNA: TGTGCCAGCAGCGCGCAGGGTCTGGACACTGAAGCTTTCTTT

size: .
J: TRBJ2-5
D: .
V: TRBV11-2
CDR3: CASSQEKTQYF
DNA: TGTGCCAGCAGCCAGGAGAAGACCCAGTACTTC

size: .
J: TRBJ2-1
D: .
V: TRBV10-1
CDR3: CASSDGIYNEQFF
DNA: TGCGCCAGCAGTGATGGGATTTACAATGAGCAGTTCTTC

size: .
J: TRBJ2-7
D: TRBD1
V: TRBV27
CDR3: CASSFSGQGTYEQYF
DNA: TGTGCCAGCAGTTTTTCAGGACAGGGAACCTACGAGCAGTACTTC

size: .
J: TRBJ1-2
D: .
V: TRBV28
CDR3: CASSSLPTDWGYTF
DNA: TGTGCCAGCAGCTCACTCCCGACGGACTGGGGCTACACCTTC

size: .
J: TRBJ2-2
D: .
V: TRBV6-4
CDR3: CASSATVGDTGELFF
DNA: TGTGCCAGCAGTGCCACTGTAGGGGACACCGGGGAGCTGTTTTTT

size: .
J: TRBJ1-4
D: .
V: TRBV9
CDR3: CASSVEQAGEKLFF
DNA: TGTGCCAGCAGCGTAGAGCAGGCGGGTGAAAAACTGTTTTTT

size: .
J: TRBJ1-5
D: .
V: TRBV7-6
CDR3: CASSLGGYQPQHF
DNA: TGTGCCAGCAGCTTAGGGGGTTATCAGCCCCAGCATTTT

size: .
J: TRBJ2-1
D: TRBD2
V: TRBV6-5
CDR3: CASSSLLAGELGEQFF
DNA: TGTGCCAGCAGTTCCCTACTAGCGGGAGAGTTAGGTGAGCAGTTCTTC

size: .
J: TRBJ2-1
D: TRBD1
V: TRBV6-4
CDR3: CASSDSSGTAHHNEQFF
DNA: TGTGCCAGCAGTGACTCGAGTGGGACAGCTCACCACAATGAGCAGTTCTTC

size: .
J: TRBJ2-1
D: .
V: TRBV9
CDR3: CASSLGYYNEQFF
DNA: TGTGCCAGCAGTTTAGGGTATTACAATGAGCAGTTCTTC

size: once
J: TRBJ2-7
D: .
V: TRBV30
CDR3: CAGRGLTTYEQYF
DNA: TGTGCCGGGCGGGGCTTAACAACCTACGAGCAGTACTTC

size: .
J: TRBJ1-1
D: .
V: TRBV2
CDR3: CAVTAGRTEAFF
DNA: TGTGCCGTCACGGCGGGGAGGACTGAAGCTTTCTTT

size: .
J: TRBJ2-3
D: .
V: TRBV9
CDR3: CASSVEGGTDTQYF
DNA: TGTGCCAGCAGCGTAGAGGGAGGTACAGATACGCAGTATTTT

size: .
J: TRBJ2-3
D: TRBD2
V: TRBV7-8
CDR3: CASSKRTSVGTQYF
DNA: TGTGCCAGCAGCAAAAGGACTAGCGTGGGTACGCAGTATTTT

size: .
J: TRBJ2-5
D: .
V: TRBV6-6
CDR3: CASDFNPGAFQETQYF
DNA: TGTGCCAGCGACTTCAATCCGGGTGCCTTCCAAGAGACCCAGTACTTC

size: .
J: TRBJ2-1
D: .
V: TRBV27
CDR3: CASSPRAYNEQFF
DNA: TGTGCCAGCAGCCCTCGGGCCTACAATGAGCAGTTCTTC

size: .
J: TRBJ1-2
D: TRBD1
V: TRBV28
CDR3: CATQLPGGYYGYTF
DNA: TGTGCCACCCAACTCCCAGGGGGATACTATGGCTACACCTTC

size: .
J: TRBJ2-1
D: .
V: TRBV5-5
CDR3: CASSLTREQFF
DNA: TGTGCCAGCAGCTTGACCAGAGAGCAGTTCTTC

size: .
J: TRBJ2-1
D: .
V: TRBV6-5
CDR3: CASSRGSSYNEQFF
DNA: TGTGCCAGCAGCCGGGGTAGTTCCTACAATGAGCAGTTCTTC

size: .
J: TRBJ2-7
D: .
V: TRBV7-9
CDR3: CASSPDARPEQYF
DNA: TGTGCCAGCAGCCCGGACGCCCGGCCCGAGCAGTACTTC

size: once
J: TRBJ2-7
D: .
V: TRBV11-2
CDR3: CASSTTRLLPYEQYF
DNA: TGTGCCAGCAGCACCACCCGACTGCTCCCCTACGAGCAGTACTTC